This note documents a single T cell receptor (beta chain) sequence. In the study's own analysis: Reference gene primer amplification gave estimated nucleated cell counts. Clones were sequenced by immunoSEQ multiplex PCR, and TCRdb holds only the in-frame ones, with some missing. V and J calls plus clone size are reproduced from that table; the DNA served to infer D and trimming. The sample lists over 350,000 clones, about 89% occurring once. CDR3 size: 15 residues. Trimming took 2 bases from V and 8 from J; bases not matched to a gene: 8. Germline V gives CDR1 GTSNPN, CDR2 SVGIG (reference sequence). This entry belongs to a study of blood T cell repertoires in COVID-19. Study summary: Acute-phase and convalescent COVID-19 samples originated in the United States, Italy and Spain. From T cells, B-cell-depleted T cells, or PBMCs came the material, which was cDNA or gDNA.

The sample taken for sequencing was peripheral blood. The TCR originated in a woman in her thirties with acute or convalescent COVID-19. J is TRBJ1-6 and V is TRBV30, with TRBD1 matching 8 bases. The CDR3 loop is CAWSTTGATYSPLHF. CDR3 nucleotides: TGTGCCTGGAGTACGACAGGGGCCACGTATTCACCCCTCCACTTT.